Shown below are 23 T cell receptor beta chains from a single sample sequenced in a study of spatial heterogeneity in lung cancer (dated by TCRdb to about 2019). The paper as a whole reports these results and caveats: The number of expanded intratumoral alpha and beta TCRs correlated with the tumor nonsynonymous mutation count.

What the time point label conveys for this sample: sample taken at primary tumor resection. Antigens of these TCRs are unknown. The library was built by means of 5' RACE. Instrument on record: NextSeq 500. TCRdb trimmed the raw reads at Q25, called clones with MiXCR and kept productive beta chains. For every CDR3 protein sequence, its rows merge into one entry that carries the most common genes and DNA. The sample includes some 18,000 distinct CDR3 sequences, with less than 8% observed a single time. The top ten clonotypes cover about 23% of the sample. The sample in question was lung tumor tissue, obtained at surgery. The receptors derive from a male donor with early-stage non-small cell lung cancer.

This clonotype has a count of ten or more. The chain links TRBV3-1 to TRBJ2-5; TRBD1 might be the D (6 bases). The CDR3 has 13 amino acids. Trimming took off 3 bases at V and 4 bases at J, with 9 bases between the two ends. The V gene's germline CDR1 is LGHDT and CDR2 YNNKEL (reference sequence). The CDR3 loop reads CASSQVRGETQYF. The CDR3, as DNA: TGTGCCAGCAGCCAGGTCAGGGGAGAGACCCAGTACTTC.

Judged by abundance, this clonotype is medium-sized. The V gene is TRBV28, the J gene TRBJ2-2; 15 nucleotides agree with TRBD2. Germline CDR1 MDHEN, CDR2 SYDVKM. Trimming at V came to 8 bases and at J to 6 bases, leaving 1 base not matched to a gene. The CDR3 extends over 14 amino acids. As DNA, the CDR3 is TGTGCCAGCCGGACTAGCGGGGGGGCCGGGGAGCTGTTTTTT. The encoded protein is CASRTSGGAGELFF.

The sample holds a few counts of this clonotype. The J gene is TRBJ1-1, the V gene TRBV5-1; D ambiguous. This CDR3 spans 13 amino acids. Looked up from germline, CDR1 is SGHRS and CDR2 is YFSETQ. Trimming cost V 5 bases and J 2 bases, with 10 bases left between them. The DNA for the CDR3 is TGCGCCAGCAGGACGAATCTAAACACTGAAGCTTTCTTT. This codes for CASRTNLNTEAFF.

This clonotype was detected many times. The V call is TRBV6-5, the J call TRBJ1-3; D is possibly TRBD1 (6 bases). V lost 5 bases and J lost 3, with 11 bases in between. CDR1 is MNHEY, CDR2 SVGAGI, per germline. The CDR3 extends over 14 amino acids. The CDR3 DNA follows: TGTGCCAGCAGTAACCAGGGGATTGGAAACACCATATATTTT. Translation gives CASSNQGIGNTIYF.

This clonotype showed up many times. The rearrangement uses TRBV4-1 and TRBJ1-1; no reliable D call. Trimming removed 0 bases from V and 3 bases from J, with 8 bases in between. Germline V gene data show CDR1 as MGHRA and CDR2 as YSYEKL. The CDR3 extends over 14 amino acids. The CDR3 nucleotides read TGCGCCAGCAGCCAAGATCGGGTAGACACTGAAGCTTTCTTT. Translation gives CASSQDRVDTEAFF.

This chain uses TRBV27 with TRBJ2-2; TRBD1 matches 10 bases. Germline loops: CDR1 MNHEY, CDR2 SMNVEV (reference sequence). With 2 bases clipped from V and 4 bases from J, the junction kept 4 bases outside the gene matches. CDR3 length equals 16 residues. Written as DNA, the CDR3 is TGTGCCAGCAGTTTACTGGGACAGGGGAGCACCGGGGAGCTGTTTTTT. Encoded protein: CASSLLGQGSTGELFF.

In this sample, this clonotype turned up many times. V and J are TRBV20-1 and TRBJ1-5; D perhaps matches TRBD1 (5 bases). The CDR3 contains 16 residues. Germline-derived CDR1 and CDR2 are DFQATT and SNEGSKA (reference sequence). Trimming removed 0 bases at V and 3 bases at J, with 15 bases between. CDR3 nucleotides: TGCAGTGCTAGAGATGCGGAGGGGCCAGTCAATCAGCCCCAGCATTTT. Translation gives CSARDAEGPVNQPQHF.

This clonotype came up a few times. V usage is TRBV11-1 and J usage is TRBJ2-7; 8 bases line up with TRBD1. This CDR3 region has 16 residues. In germline, CDR1 is SGHAT, CDR2 FQDESV (reference sequence). V was pared by 5 bases and J by 5 bases, with 14 bases of the junction left unmatched. In DNA, the CDR3 is TGTGCCAGCAGCCACGGTTCGGCTCAGGGGGCCAACGAGCAGTACTTC. Encoded protein: CASSHGSAQGANEQYF.

In this sample, this clonotype turned up a few times. The chain couples TRBV20-1 to TRBJ2-3; D may correspond to TRBD1 or TRBD2 (5 bases each). This CDR3 is 12 amino acids long. Germline CDR1 and CDR2: DFQATT and SNEGSKA (reference sequence). This CDR3 reads CSAGRGTDTQYF. CDR3 coding DNA: TGCAGCGCAGGGCGAGGGACAGATACGCAGTATTTT.

This clonotype was seen a few times. The DNA of the CDR3 is TGTGCCAGTACCCCTCCAAGTTGGAACATTCAGTACTTC. Translated, it gives CASTPPSWNIQYF. The rearrangement uses TRBV2 and TRBJ2-4; D uncertain. The CDR3 loop spans 13 amino acids. V shed 9 bases and J shed 7 bases, with 16 bases lying between them. Per the germline V gene, CDR1 is SNHLY and CDR2 is FYNNEI. Supplemented by reference TRBV2 and TRBJ2-4, the full variable domain reads EPEVTQTPSHQVTQMGQEVILRCVPISNHLYFYWYRQILGQKVEFLVSFYNNEISEKSEIFDDQFSVERPDGSNFTLKIRSTKLEDSAMYFCASTPPSWNIQYFGAGTRLSVL.

This clonotype was recorded at least ten times. This chain connects TRBV20-1 to TRBJ1-5; unclear D gene. Trimming left V 3 bases short and J 8 bases short, with 8 bases between. Per the germline V gene, CDR1 is DFQATT and CDR2 is SNEGSKA (reference sequence). The CDR3 runs to 11 residues. The CDR3 DNA follows: TGCAGTGCTAGCCCTATCAAGCCCCAGCATTTT. Its translation is CSASPIKPQHF.

In this sample, this clonotype turned up a few times. The chain employs TRBV6-6 and TRBJ1-5; the match to TRBD1 covers 7 bases. V was pared by 2 bases and J by 6 bases, with 13 bases of the junction left unmatched. Germline CDR1 is MNHNY and CDR2 is SVGAGI (reference sequence). CDR3 length equals 17 residues. The CDR3 DNA follows: TGTGCCAGCAGTTACGGGACAGCCCGGTTGATGGGTCAGCCCCAGCATTTT. Amino acid sequence: CASSYGTARLMGQPQHF.

This clonotype was seen repeatedly, ten times or more. J is TRBJ1-1 and V is TRBV7-9; D ambiguous. Germline V gene data show CDR1 as SEHNR and CDR2 as FQNEAQ (reference sequence). The CDR3 consists of 11 residues. V lost 6 bases, J lost 8 bases, and 10 bases lay in between. In DNA form, the CDR3 reads TGTGCCAGCAGTCCCCCGGGAGAAGCTTTCTTT. Amino acid sequence: CASSPPGEAFF.

This clonotype occurred many times. The chain employs TRBV12-3 or TRBV12-4 and TRBJ2-7; 9 bases map to TRBD2. CDR3 length equals 16 residues. Germline trimming cut 2 bases from V and 2 bases from J; bases unmatched to any gene: 7. The CDR3 DNA sequence: TGTGCCAGCAGTTTATGGGCTAGCGGGGCCGCCTACGAGCAGTACTTC. It codes for CASSLWASGAAYEQYF.

This clonotype was seen at least ten times. The chain joins TRBV10-3 to TRBJ2-3, with D possibly TRBD2 on 7 matching bases. This CDR3 comprises 13 residues. CDR1 is ENHRY and CDR2 is SYGVKD in the germline V gene. V gave up 7 bases and J gave up 4 bases, with 12 bases separating them. CDR3 sequence (DNA): TGTGCCATCAAAGAGGGGGGGCCAGATACGCAGTATTTT. As protein: CAIKEGGPDTQYF.

This clonotype was observed a few times. The chain combines TRBV7-8 with TRBJ1-5, with a tentative D call TRBD1 (5 bases). The germline CDR1 and CDR2 sequences are SGHVS and FQNEAQ. CDR3 length: 17 amino acids. Trimming left V 1 base short and J 1 base short, with 14 bases between. CDR3 DNA: TGTGCCAGCAGCTTAGGAGGAGGGGATCCAAGCAATCAGCCCCAGCATTTT. Translated: CASSLGGGDPSNQPQHF.

This clonotype is labeled medium-sized. V usage is TRBV5-4 and J usage is TRBJ1-2; D not certain. Germline assignment: CDR1 SGHNT and CDR2 YYREEE (reference sequence). The germline V and J ends were trimmed by 1 base and 5 bases, with 6 bases remaining between them. The CDR3 loop spans 12 amino acids. The CDR3 here is CASSLRIYGYTF. The CDR3 DNA follows: TGTGCCAGCAGCTTGAGGATATATGGCTACACCTTC.

This clonotype showed up many times. The chain has TRBV20-1 and TRBJ1-6, with D possibly TRBD1 on 5 matching bases. Germline V gene data show CDR1 as DFQATT and CDR2 as SNEGSKA (reference sequence). Deletions cut 3 bases from V and 7 bases from J, with 10 bases between. This CDR3 has 13 amino acids. The CDR3 is CSASEDKNSPLHF. In DNA form, the CDR3 reads TGCAGTGCTAGCGAGGACAAGAATTCACCCCTCCACTTT.

In this sample, this clonotype turned up many times. The V gene is TRBV6-6, the J gene TRBJ2-7, with 15 bases aligning to TRBD2. Germline assignment: CDR1 MNHNY and CDR2 SVGAGI (reference sequence). Unmatched junction bases numbered 4, after V lost 6 bases and J lost 4 bases. This CDR3 has 15 amino acids. The CDR3 reads CASRLGLAGGYEQYF. CDR3 bases: TGTGCCAGCAGGCTGGGACTAGCGGGGGGATACGAGCAGTACTTC.

This clonotype was seen a handful of times. The chain couples TRBV5-1 to TRBJ2-1; 10 bases agree with TRBD1. Per the germline V gene, CDR1 is SGHRS and CDR2 is YFSETQ. There are 17 residues in the CDR3. With 4 bases clipped from V and 0 bases from J, the junction kept 7 bases outside the gene matches. CDR3: CASSRQGASGSYNEQFF. CDR3 bases: TGCGCCAGCAGCAGACAGGGGGCCTCTGGCTCCTACAATGAGCAGTTCTTC.

This chain connects TRBV28 to TRBJ2-7, with TRBD2 identical over 11 bases. Germline V gives CDR1 MDHEN, CDR2 SYDVKM. This CDR3 has 15 residues. Trimming cost V 5 bases and J 0 bases; bases outside gene matches: 3. CDR3 nucleotides: TGTGCCAGCAGTATAGCGGGGGGGCCCTCCTACGAGCAGTACTTC. Encoded protein: CASSIAGGPSYEQYF.

This clonotype occurred a few times. The chain couples TRBV10-3 to TRBJ2-5; 11 positions match TRBD1. This CDR3 spans 13 amino acids. The germline CDR1 and CDR2 sequences are ENHRY and SYGVKD. The V segment lost 9 bases and the J segment 5 bases; nucleotides outside the gene matches: 5. The CDR3 nucleotides read TGTGCCATTAGGACAGGGGGCACGGAGACCCAGTACTTC. This gives the protein CAIRTGGTETQYF.

This clonotype has just a few counts. V gene TRBV20-1 combines with J gene TRBJ2-5; D is unresolved. CDR1 is DFQATT and CDR2 is SNEGSKA in the germline V gene (reference sequence). CDR3 length equals 15 residues. The V gene lost 3 bases and the J gene lost 5 bases, with 19 bases spanning the gap. The CDR3 region has the DNA TGCAGTGCTAGTGGGTACCTTAGTGGAATGGAGACCCAGTACTTC. This encodes CSASGYLSGMETQYF.